What follows is one TCR beta chain and its context. Its antigen remains unknown. The record originates from a study of beta chain features in type 1 diabetes. Study-level background: Cell yields, gender and age were comparable in patients and healthy donors.

Reverse transcribing all isolated RNA meant expressed TCRB transcripts were sequenced. The protocol was immunoSEQ multiplex PCR, while the TCRdb copy is restricted to in-frame clones and leaves out a portion. The data show 250,000 or so clones, with roughly 20% seen just once and 0.028% held by the top ten. Staining for CD45RO/CCR7/CD25/CD127/CD95/CD27 allowed sorting of CD4+ naive, central memory, regulatory and stem cell-like memory cells. Study-wide results and limits: There was no resolution here of whether HLA type influences TCRB rearrangement. TCRB CDR3 length was moderately but significantly reduced in all four CD4+ subsets of Type 1 diabetes patients. For type 1 diabetes patients, VDJ junctions showed fewer insertions and more deletions.

The specimen sequenced was naive CD4+ T cells from blood. The source of this sequence is a woman between 40 and 50 years old with type 1 diabetes.

The CDR3 DNA reads TGCAGCGTTGAAGGGCCGGGGAGCACAGATACGCAGTATTTT. Protein product: CSVEGPGSTDTQYF. The chain joins TRBV29-1 to TRBJ2-3; possibly TRBD2 for D (5 bases). Trimming took 1 base from V and 0 from J, leaving 8 bases between them. This CDR3 has 14 amino acids. In germline, CDR1 is SQVTM, CDR2 ANQGSEA.